This T cell receptor beta chain originates from a study of T cells in women clearing cervical HPV infection (dated by TCRdb to the late 2010s). Describing the broader study: Cases were about two dozen women with histologically confirmed HPV16-related CIN3 or worse, including a couple of invasive cancers. Cases were matched to controls by age within five years and by the year the sample was collected. Median age was roughly 33 years in cases versus 38 in controls, and baseline characteristics did not differ significantly. The exploratory proof-of-principle case-control study was nested within the Guanacaste HPV Natural History Study in Costa Rica and compared TCR repertoires across cervical HPV16 outcomes. The 20 to 30 controls were women who cleared a single incident HPV16 infection within 12 months without developing precancer or cancer. For cases, a median interval of about 140 days, with an interquartile range of about 80 to 200 days, was observed between lesion detection and blood sampling. Since HLA typing was available for only a few women, HLA type could not be ruled out as a confounder. The parent cohort enrolled about 10,000 women aged 18 or older in Guanacaste, Costa Rica, in about 1992 to 1994 and followed the women for around seven years. Five blinded duplicates per group were added as quality controls, giving 60 or so samples: approximately 50 participants and roughly ten replicates. Blood from cases was collected at the visit where the lesion was first found, while blood from controls was collected once the infection could no longer be detected. General findings and caveats noted by the study authors: The cross-sectional design could not show whether the associations came before the infection or were a result of it, and neither effector/memory subsets nor HPV-specific T cells were isolated. T-cell numbers per sample were unknown, so richness differences could reflect varying T-cell content rather than repertoire biology. Cases were distinguished from controls with an estimated AUC of roughly 0.81 by random forest classifiers combining richness and V gene abundances. CIN3+ cases had significantly higher TCR repertoire richness than controls across sequencing depths, but evenness did not differ between the groups.

With regard to this clone: The antigen it recognizes is unknown.

Every participant had a single incident cervical HPV16 infection, and women with prevalent HPV16 infections were excluded. Cervical HPV DNA was detected by MY09/MY11 PCR and genotyped by dot-blot hybridization. About 15 mL of heparinized blood were centrifuged, and the buffy coat was aliquoted, frozen at -30°C, then stored at -80°C. Genomic DNA was extracted from buffy coat specimens using QIAGEN kits. The immunoSEQ assay used multiplex PCR to amplify TCR beta CDR3 regions from an average of approximately 1,200 ng of genomic DNA per sample. Primer bias was corrected in the assay by using a complete synthetic TCR repertoire to establish an amplification baseline. Amplicons were sequenced on the Illumina platform. From the authors' description of their analysis: Sequences were error-corrected by clustering with frequency ratios and a modified nearest-neighbor algorithm and were then analyzed in the immunoSEQ Analyzer with IMGT gene definitions. At each rarefaction depth, TCR richness and evenness were averaged over 20 rarefaction repeats, and samples with fewer sequences than the depth were excluded. V, D and J gene relative abundances were compared between groups with Wilcoxon rank sum tests, applying FDR correction. In the blinded duplicates, the intraclass correlation was approximately 96% for TCR richness and averaged about 80% across 65 to 75 gene segments. This immuneACCESS table, as held by TCRdb, lists in-frame sequences with V and J called but not all clones. Of the missing ones, under half trace to an unresolved V gene in checked studies; the others have no known cause. That table gives V, J and clone size, and the DNA gave D and trimming. Per the sample table, the count is over 15,000 clones. The top ten hold approximately 7.1% of the sample.

The material sequenced was blood buffy coat. The TCR sequence derives from a woman between 18 and 70 years old with a cervical HPV16 infection that either progressed to CIN3+ or cleared (not recorded which).

The CDR3 corresponds to CASGRGKETQYF. The CDR3 bases that were read are TGTGCCAGCGGCAGGGGTAAGGAGACC. The receptor chain draws on TRBV5-4 and TRBJ2-5, and the D gene may be TRBD1, 6 bases matching. The read ends 3 residues early relative to the CDR3; the germline J gene fills the gap. The V end loses 7 bases and the J end loses 5 bases, and a stretch of 12 bases separates them. Counted from cysteine to phenylalanine, this CDR3 has 12 amino acids. Shown are 27 bases from within the CDR3, in frame from base 1. Sequences SGHNT (CDR1) and YYREEE (CDR2) are obtained from the germline V gene (reference sequence). Full variable domain (CDR3 extended with the reference TRBV5-4 and TRBJ2-5 proteins): ETGVTQSPTHLIKTRGQQVTLRCSSQSGHNTVSWYQQALGQGPQFIFQYYREEENGRGNFPPRFSGLQFPNYSSELNVNALELDDSALYLCASGRGKETQYFGPGTRLLVL.